Listed below are T cell receptor beta chains from one sample, sequenced in a study of cytomegalovirus exposure and HLA in healthy donors. Clones were sequenced by immunoSEQ multiplex PCR, and TCRdb holds only the in-frame ones, with some missing. The data contain some 160,000 clones, approximately 9% of them singletons. The sequenced material came from PBMCs. The receptors come from a male donor in good health and CMV-seronegative. The CDR3 runs from the conserved cysteine through the conserved F or W. A D gene is named only where the DNA matches it firmly. Rows give clone size only sometimes, using once, few, many, or a class for an expanded clone.

J gene	V gene	clone size	D gene	CDR3 DNA	CDR3 protein
TRBJ1-1	TRBV6-5	.	.	TGTGCCAGCAGTACAGGTTATGAAGCTTTCTTT	CASSTGYEAFF
TRBJ1-5	TRBV28	.	.	TGTGCCAGCATGTGGGGGGGTCAGCCCCAGCATTTT	CASMWGGQPQHF
TRBJ1-5	TRBV28	few	.	TGTGCCAGCAGTTTATCGGACACCATCAATCAGCCCCAGCATTTT	CASSLSDTINQPQHF
TRBJ2-5	TRBV18	.	TRBD2	TGTGCCAGCTCACCATTATCGCTAGCGGGGGGTCAAGAGACCCAGTACTTC	CASSPLSLAGGQETQYF
TRBJ2-2	TRBV5-4	.	TRBD1	TGTGCCAGCAGCTTGGCCTTCGGACAGGGGAACACCGGGGAGCTGTTTTTT	CASSLAFGQGNTGELFF
TRBJ1-1	TRBV7-2	few	.	TGTGCCAGCAGCTTATCGGGGGGAGTCACTGAAGCTTTCTTT	CASSLSGGVTEAFF
TRBJ2-7	TRBV7-9	.	TRBD1	TGTGCCAGCAGCTTAGGTGGGACAGGGAGCTACGAGCAGTACTTC	CASSLGGTGSYEQYF
TRBJ1-1	TRBV5-4	few	.	TGTGCCAGCAGCTTGGTCCAGGGGTCTGAAGCTTTCTTT	CASSLVQGSEAFF
TRBJ1-1	TRBV20-1	few	.	TGCAGTGCTGGCGGCGCTTTCTTT	CSAGGAFF
TRBJ2-1	TRBV7-2	.	TRBD2	TGTGCCAGCAGCTTAGGGGGACTAGGCCGTAATGAGCAGTTCTTC	CASSLGGLGRNEQFF
TRBJ1-2	TRBV6-5	few	.	TGTGCCGCTGGGGGGGCTTCAAGAGGCTACACCTTC	CAAGGASRGYTF
TRBJ1-2	TRBV29-1	few	TRBD1	TGCAGCTTCCGACAGGGCGGCTATGGCTACACCTTC	CSFRQGGYGYTF
TRBJ2-7	TRBV6-5	few	.	TGTGCCAGCAGTTATAGCCACCAGCAGTACTTC	CASSYSHQQYF
TRBJ2-3	TRBV5-6	few	TRBD2	TGTGCCAGCAGCTTGCTTAGCGGGGCCGGGGATACGCAGTATTTT	CASSLLSGAGDTQYF